The 28 T cell receptor beta chains below were found in one sample sequenced in a study of blood T cell repertoires in COVID-19. Sequencing was performed with immunoSEQ multiplex PCR; in TCRdb, only in-frame clones are kept and a portion is missing. The sample includes roughly 100,000 clones, 70% to 85% of them seen just once. Sequenced: peripheral blood. These receptors originate from a woman aged 60 to 75 with acute or convalescent COVID-19.

The CDR3 loop is CASSSYSGRRKETQYF. In nucleotides, the CDR3 is TGTGCCAGCAGCTCATATAGCGGGAGAAGAAAAGAGACCCAGTACTTC. This chain links TRBV5-6 with TRBJ2-5; 9 bases line up with TRBD2. Germline assignment: CDR1 SGHDT and CDR2 YYEEEE. This CDR3 region has 16 residues. V shed 3 bases and J 3 bases; nucleotides not matched to a gene: 9. The entire variable domain, with the rest obtained from reference TRBV5-6 and TRBJ2-5, is as follows: DAGVTQSPTHLIKTRGQQVTLRCSPKSGHDTVSWYQQALGQGPQFIFQYYEEEERQRGNFPDRFSGHQFPNYSSELNVNALLLGDSALYLCASSSYSGRRKETQYFGPGTRLLVL.

V and J are TRBV9 and TRBJ2-4; 7 bases map to TRBD2. This CDR3 has 14 amino acids. Germline assignment: CDR1 SGDLS and CDR2 YYNGEE. V trimming: 3 bases; J trimming: 9 bases; junction bases outside the gene matches: 9. The CDR3 region has the DNA TGTGCCAGCAGCGCGGGACTATCTCGCGGCATTCAGTACTTC. This encodes CASSAGLSRGIQYF. Variable domain in full (rest from reference TRBV9 and TRBJ2-4): DSGVTQTPKHLITATGQRVTLRCSPRSGDLSVYWYQQSLDQGLQFLIQYYNGEERAKGNILERFSAQQFPDLHSELNLSSLELGDSALYFCASSAGLSRGIQYFGAGTRLSVL.

This rearrangement joins TRBV11-3 to TRBJ1-1; unclear D gene. The V gene lost 1 base and the J gene lost 6 bases, with 9 bases spanning the gap. Germline lookup yields CDR1 SGHNT and CDR2 YENEEA. The CDR3 spans 13 residues. CDR3 residues: CASSLGPLSEAFF. As DNA, the CDR3 is TGTGCCAGCAGCTTAGGGCCGCTCTCTGAAGCTTTCTTT. The full variable domain, with the rest looked up from reference TRBV11-3 and TRBJ1-1, is EAGVVQSPRYKIIEKKQPVAFWCNPISGHNTLYWYLQNLGQGPELLIRYENEEAVDDSQLPKDRFSAERLKGVDSTLKIQPAELGDSAVYLCASSLGPLSEAFFGQGTRLTVV.

The chain carries TRBV4-1 and TRBJ2-2; 15 positions agree with TRBD2. The V gene end was trimmed by 0 bases and the J gene end by 8 bases; junction bases not matched to a gene: 7. Per germline, CDR1 MGHRA and CDR2 YSYEKL. The CDR3 is 18 residues long. CDR3 amino acids: CASSQESGLAGGLGELFF. The CDR3 region has the DNA TGCGCCAGCAGCCAAGAAAGCGGACTAGCGGGGGGGCTGGGGGAGCTGTTTTTT.

The gene calls are TRBV7-2 and TRBJ2-5; 9 bases are shared with TRBD1. The germline gives CDR1 SGHTA, CDR2 FQGNSA. CDR3 length: 16 residues. V trimming: 5 bases; J trimming: 5 bases; junction bases outside the gene matches: 12. CDR3 bases: TGTGCCAGCAGCCTTGATGGGACAGGGATCACGGAGACCCAGTACTTC. It translates to CASSLDGTGITETQYF.

In DNA form, the CDR3 reads TGTGCCAGCAGTTTTTCCGCGGACAGCTACTATAAAGTCTACGAGCAGTACTTC. Translating it yields CASSFSADSYYKVYEQYF. The chain joins TRBV27 to TRBJ2-7, with D perhaps TRBD1 (6 bases). Germline CDR1 is MNHEY and CDR2 is SMNVEV (reference sequence). The ends were cut back, 3 bases at V and 3 bases at J, with 24 bases in the middle. This CDR3 region has 18 residues.

The chain links TRBV5-4 to TRBJ2-2; 14 positions match TRBD2. Germline V CDR1 and CDR2: SGHNT, YYREEE (reference sequence). CDR3 length equals 16 residues. J lost 6 bases, V lost 2 bases, and 3 bases had no gene match. The CDR3 bases are TGTGCCAGCAGCTTCGGACTAGCGGGGGGCTCCGGGGAGCTGTTTTTT. It encodes CASSFGLAGGSGELFF.

The rearrangement uses TRBV28 and TRBJ2-6; TRBD2 might be the D (7 bases). Trimming pared 6 bases from V and 2 bases from J, leaving 20 bases between. Germline lookup yields CDR1 MDHEN and CDR2 SYDVKM. The CDR3 contains 18 residues. CDR3 nucleotides: TGTGCCAGCAGCCGGACCGGGGGGCGGATCCCTGGGGCCAACGTCCTGACTTTC. It codes for CASSRTGGRIPGANVLTF.

This chain uses TRBV5-1 with TRBJ2-7; TRBD1 aligns across 8 bases. Germline loops: CDR1 SGHRS, CDR2 YFSETQ. Losses at the gene ends were 2 bases for V and 3 bases for J; bases not matched to a gene: 7. The CDR3 runs 15 residues. Here the CDR3 DNA reads TGCGCCAGCAGCTTAAATACAGGGGGTTACTACGAGCAGTACTTC. Its translation is CASSLNTGGYYEQYF.

The rearrangement joins TRBV27 to TRBJ2-1; a possible D gene is TRBD1 (5 bases). Deletions cut 4 bases from V and 0 bases from J, with 10 bases between. The CDR3 has 15 amino acids. Germline assignment: CDR1 MNHEY and CDR2 SMNVEV (reference sequence). The CDR3 DNA follows: TGTGCCAGCAGTTCCGGCGACAGCTCCTACAATGAGCAGTTCTTC. This gives the protein CASSSGDSSYNEQFF.

The rearrangement links TRBV2 to TRBJ2-1, with D possibly being TRBD2 (7 bases). This CDR3 has 19 amino acids. V lost 4 bases and J 3 bases, leaving 25 bases between the germline ends. Germline assignment: CDR1 SNHLY and CDR2 FYNNEI. CDR3: CASSGAGLQGGVLYNEQFF. CDR3 nucleotides: TGTGCCAGCAGTGGGGCCGGACTTCAAGGGGGGGTCCTCTACAATGAGCAGTTCTTC.

The CDR3 here is CASVLGDTINYGYTF. In nucleotides, the CDR3 is TGTGCCAGCGTCTTGGGAGATACCATTAACTATGGCTACACCTTC. The rearrangement uses TRBV2 and TRBJ1-2; D remains ambiguous. The V gene's germline CDR1 is SNHLY and CDR2 FYNNEI. The CDR3 is 15 amino acids. The V end was cut by 8 bases, the J end by 1 base, with 17 bases between.

This clone has just one count. This chain connects TRBV20-1 to TRBJ2-7; 10 bases are a match to TRBD2. V was clipped by 3 bases and J by 0 bases; unmatched bases: 5. This CDR3 comprises 15 residues. CDR1 and CDR2 from the germline V gene are DFQATT and SNEGSKA (reference sequence). The CDR3 sequence is CSASRPSGGSYEQYF. For the CDR3, the DNA is TGCAGTGCTAGTCGCCCTAGCGGGGGCTCCTACGAGCAGTACTTC.

J is TRBJ2-1 and V is TRBV9; 8 bases map to TRBD1. The V segment lost 8 bases and the J segment 10 bases; nucleotides outside the gene matches: 14. The CDR3 runs 14 residues. In germline, CDR1 is SGDLS, CDR2 YYNGEE. CDR3 residues: CASRTGTGPAEQFF. The CDR3 bases are TGTGCCAGTCGAACCGGGACAGGCCCAGCGGAGCAGTTCTTC.

This chain uses TRBV2 with TRBJ2-7; D is perhaps TRBD2 (6 bases). Germline-derived CDR1 and CDR2 are SNHLY and FYNNEI. The CDR3 is 16 residues long. The V gene lost 2 bases and the J gene lost 0 bases, with 14 bases spanning the gap. The DNA for the CDR3 is TGTGCCAGCAGTGAATCCGGGACTGTGAGCTCCTACGAGCAGTACTTC. This encodes CASSESGTVSSYEQYF. Together with reference TRBV2 and TRBJ2-7, the CDR3 gives the full variable domain: EPEVTQTPSHQVTQMGQEVILRCVPISNHLYFYWYRQILGQKVEFLVSFYNNEISEKSEIFDDQFSVERPDGSNFTLKIRSTKLEDSAMYFCASSESGTVSSYEQYFGPGTRLTVT.

The CDR3 here is CASGLAGTGDGYTF. For the CDR3, the DNA is TGTGCTAGTGGTTTGGCAGGGACAGGGGATGGCTACACCTTC. V gene TRBV12-5 combines with J gene TRBJ1-2; 10 bases are a match to TRBD1. The CDR3 is 14 amino acids. V lost 1 base and J lost 6; bases outside the gene matches: 2. Germline CDR1 is LGHNT and CDR2 is FRNRAP.

This clone has only a few counts. CDR3 sequence: CASSVPELADINTGELFF. The CDR3 DNA follows: TGTGCCAGCAGTGTGCCCGAACTAGCTGATATAAACACCGGGGAGCTGTTTTTT. The chain uses TRBV2 and TRBJ2-2; a possible D gene is TRBD2 (6 bases). Looked up from germline, CDR1 is SNHLY and CDR2 is FYNNEI. The length of the CDR3 is 18 residues. V was clipped by 4 bases and J by 2 bases, with 20 bases between them.

CDR3 protein: CATGASGNVETQYF. The CDR3 bases are TGTGCCACGGGGGCTAGCGGGAATGTGGAGACCCAGTACTTC. The chain carries TRBV28 and TRBJ2-5; 9 positions match TRBD2. With V trimmed by 10 bases and J by 5 bases, 11 bases remained unmatched. This CDR3 comprises 14 residues. Germline CDR1 and CDR2: MDHEN and SYDVKM.

CDR3 amino acids: CASGTGTSGREQYF. CDR3 sequence (DNA): TGTGCCAGCGGTACCGGGACTAGCGGGAGGGAGCAGTACTTC. J is TRBJ2-7 and V is TRBV27; 15 bases are a match to TRBD2. CDR3 length: 14 residues. CDR1 is MNHEY, CDR2 SMNVEV, per germline (reference sequence). J lost 7 bases, V lost 8 bases, and 6 bases had no gene match.

The rearrangement joins TRBV6-5 to TRBJ2-7, with TRBD1 as a possible D gene (5 bases). This CDR3 is built from 14 residues. Trimming cost V 6 bases and J 0 bases, with 12 bases left between them. CDR1 and CDR2 from the germline V gene are MNHEY and SVGAGI. Written as DNA, the CDR3 is TGTGCCAGCAGGCTCAGGGCGAGCTCCTACGAGCAGTACTTC. Its protein is CASRLRASSYEQYF.

V and J are TRBV7-2 and TRBJ2-7; 12 positions agree with TRBD1. CDR3 length equals 15 residues. In germline, CDR1 is SGHTA, CDR2 FQGNSA. The junction had 8 bases not matched to a gene; V was cut back by 1 base and J by 10 bases. This chain's CDR3 is CASSLVPGQGARQYF. The CDR3 coding sequence is TGTGCCAGCAGCTTAGTACCGGGACAGGGGGCCCGACAGTACTTC.

V usage is TRBV29-1 and J usage is TRBJ2-7; the D gene is possibly TRBD2 (5 bases). Germline assignment: CDR1 SQVTM and CDR2 ANQGSEA. V dropped 0 bases and J dropped 3 bases, with 15 bases sitting between them. The length of the CDR3 is 15 residues. Written as DNA, the CDR3 is TGCAGCGTTGAAGATCGCGGCGTTGGAGGCTACGAGCAGTACTTC. This encodes CSVEDRGVGGYEQYF.

As to this clone: The identical CDR3 is also encoded by other nucleotide sequences in the sample. This rearrangement joins TRBV19 to TRBJ1-4; D not certain. Per the germline V gene, CDR1 is LNHDA and CDR2 is SQIVND (reference sequence). The CDR3 is made up of 12 amino acids. Trimming took off 2 bases at V and 5 bases at J, with 3 bases between the two ends. This CDR3 is CASSIQNEKLFF. The CDR3 coding sequence is TGTGCCAGTAGTATACAGAATGAAAAACTGTTTTTT.

The chain is built from TRBV6-5 and TRBJ1-6; 9 nucleotides line up with TRBD1. The CDR3 contains 14 residues. Trimming at V came to 5 bases and at J to 7 bases, leaving 3 bases not matched to a gene. The germline V gene has CDR1 MNHEY and CDR2 SVGAGI. The CDR3 region is CASSRQGVNSPLHF. The CDR3, as DNA: TGTGCCAGCAGTAGACAGGGGGTGAATTCACCCCTCCACTTT.

The rearrangement joins TRBV3-1 (or the pseudogene TRBV3-2) to TRBJ2-3, with TRBD2 matching over 14 bases. The J segment lost 2 bases and the V segment lost 5 bases, leaving 6 bases of the junction unmatched. This CDR3 spans 17 amino acids. CDR1 and CDR2 (germline): LGHDT, YNNKEL (reference sequence). DNA of the CDR3: TGTGCCAGCAGCAGCCGGACTAGCGGGGGGTCCACAGATACGCAGTATTTT. It translates to CASSSRTSGGSTDTQYF.

The rearrangement joins TRBV5-1 to TRBJ2-7, with D possibly matching TRBD2 (7 bases). Germline lookup yields CDR1 SGHRS and CDR2 YFSETQ. Trimming shortened V by 0 bases and J by 3 bases, and 13 bases separated the two germline ends. The CDR3 is 15 residues long. The DNA for the CDR3 is TGCGCCAGCAGCTTGGACGCGGGGGCCTTCTACGAGCAGTACTTC. This codes for CASSLDAGAFYEQYF.

This sequence joins TRBV23-1 and TRBJ2-1; weak D call: TRBD2 (6 bases). TRBV23-1 is flagged as an ORF with uncertain function. This CDR3 is 15 amino acids long. Trimming took off 3 bases at V and 6 bases at J, with 15 bases between the two ends. The CDR3 DNA follows: TGCGCCAGCAGTCAGGGGCGGAGGGATGTCAATGAGCAGTTCTTC. As protein: CASSQGRRDVNEQFF.

The chain employs TRBV19 and TRBJ2-7; 7 bases match TRBD1. CDR1 is LNHDA and CDR2 is SQIVND in the germline V gene (reference sequence). V dropped 3 bases and J dropped 4; count of bases not matched to a gene: 9. The CDR3 runs to 15 residues. DNA of the CDR3: TGTGCCAGTAGTATCCGGGACAGCTATACGTACGAGCAGTACTTC. Its translation is CASSIRDSYTYEQYF.